A selection of T cell receptor beta chains follows, all from one sample in a study of blood T cells in healthy people across ages. TCRdb re-called the 5' RACE reads with MiXCR, one entry per CDR3 protein. The top ten clones hold 20% to 25% of a sample with 550,000 to 600,000 distinct CDR3 sequences, 40% to 55% of them seen once. The sequenced sample was blood. These receptor sequences come from a man of 80 years or more in good health. CDR3s leave out the opening cysteine and the closing phenylalanine or tryptophan.

CDR3	V	length
ASSYYAGGYGYT	TRBV6-5	12
SARGLRGSNEQY	TRBV20-1	12
ASSLDGRGGKTEAF	TRBV7-3	14
ASSLGQTRTEAF	TRBV5-1	12
SATLDSYEQY	TRBV20-1	10
ASSPEGNRGYEQY	TRBV4-3	13
ASSLSGTGTDTQY	TRBV7-3	13
ASTRGNEQF	TRBV11-1	9
ASSELRDGGRYNEQF	TRBV2	15
ASSPKTGVGEQF	TRBV5-1	12
GAKGTSGGSTDTQY	TRBV20-1	14
ASSFQQDQPQH	TRBV6-6	11
SANTGVANTIY	TRBV20-1	11
SAARGQGTYGYT	TRBV20-1	12
ASSSEPGGSPNEKLF	TRBV12-3/TRBV12-4	15
ASSERGGRGELF	TRBV6-6	12
SASETLGVTGYEQY	TRBV20-1	14
ASSYNAGTGLETQY	TRBV6-2/TRBV6-3	14
ASSLEAREGTEAF	TRBV5-1	13
ASKNQGANVLT	TRBV6-2/TRBV6-3	11
ASSFRSGVVNEKLF	TRBV12-3/TRBV12-4	14
ASSPPPGQGSYGYT	TRBV12-3/TRBV12-4	14
ASMGGPREKLF	TRBV4-2	11
ASTRDSQETLY	TRBV6-2/TRBV6-3	11
ASSLETNNYNEQF	TRBV7-2	13
ATRASVSTEQF	TRBV24-1	11
ASKNGPPDTQY	TRBV6-2/TRBV6-3	11
AISDPRGPGETQY	TRBV10-3	13
SVARVGNQPQH	TRBV29-1	11
ASKRDGYQETQY	TRBV6-2/TRBV6-3	12
ASSDGEYTEAF	TRBV10-2	11
ASTVDGANEKLF	TRBV6-6	12
ASNSRGPVTFNEQF	TRBV28	14
SANKGKTDTQY	TRBV20-1	11
AISKGGGEETQY	TRBV10-3	12
ATSRNRGPNQPQH	TRBV15	13
ASSLGRVRNQDTQY	TRBV7-2	14
SAWATGYT	TRBV20-1	8
SVGRGANQDTQY	TRBV20-1	12
SARDSSGRRGNEQF	TRBV20-1	14
ASSLGGLASIQY	TRBV5-1	12
ASSRHKGTETQY	TRBV7-8	12
ASSQGVDQPQH	TRBV3-1	11
ASSAEGIGTQY	TRBV5-1	11
ASSLTPEGGKLF	TRBV12-3/TRBV12-4	12
SAPVGTSGTDTQY	TRBV20-1	13
ASSLAGTGYNEQF	TRBV5-1	13
ASSYDSTYEQY	TRBV6-5	11
ASIPGTAQFGYT	TRBV28	12
ASSIYGGSSGTQY	TRBV19	13
ASGRRTGAASYQETQY	TRBV12-5	16
ASSPRADRYEQY	TRBV9	12